Listed here are 26 T cell receptor beta chains from one sample, sequenced in a study of blood T cell repertoires in COVID-19. Sequencing used immunoSEQ multiplex PCR; TCRdb keeps in-frame clones, though not all of them. The table includes over 130,000 clones, just under 85% detected once. The sequencing input was PBMCs or T cells enriched from blood (not recorded which). The receptors derive from a woman in her fifties or sixties with acute COVID-19.

The chain combines TRBV7-6 with TRBJ2-7; 7 positions agree with TRBD2. V gave up 10 bases and J gave up 3 bases; unmatched junction bases: 15. CDR3 length: 15 amino acids. Germline V gene data show CDR1 as SGHVS and CDR2 as FNYEAQ. CDR3 nucleotide sequence: TGTGCCACCGCAGAGGGCGGGAGCAGGGACTACGAGCAGTACTTC. This translates into CATAEGGSRDYEQYF.

This clone was seen a handful of times. This chain uses TRBV5-1 with TRBJ2-7, with D possibly TRBD1 on 6 matching bases. Germline loops: CDR1 SGHRS, CDR2 YFSETQ. Trimming left V 4 bases short and J 5 bases short, with 19 bases between. The CDR3 has 15 amino acids. CDR3 bases: TGCGCCAGCAGCACGGCACAGGGTGGACTGAACGAGCAGTACTTC. Protein sequence: CASSTAQGGLNEQYF.

The chain employs TRBV19 and TRBJ2-2, with D possibly TRBD1 on 5 matching bases. The CDR3 contains 14 residues. With 5 bases removed from V and 3 bases from J, the gap between germline ends came to 10 bases. Germline V gives CDR1 LNHDA, CDR2 SQIVND (reference sequence). CDR3 in amino acids: CASSFETDTGELFF. The CDR3 bases are TGTGCCAGTAGTTTCGAGACAGACACCGGGGAGCTGTTTTTT.

This chain links TRBV19 with TRBJ2-1; TRBD2 matches at 8 bases. Germline lookup yields CDR1 LNHDA and CDR2 SQIVND (reference sequence). The CDR3 spans 15 residues. The trim removed 3 bases at V and 3 bases at J, leaving 4 bases unmatched. The CDR3 DNA reads TGTGCCAGTAGTATCTTTAGCGGGAACTACAATGAGCAGTTCTTC. This translates into CASSIFSGNYNEQFF. Supplemented by reference TRBV19 and TRBJ2-1, the full variable domain reads DGGITQSPKYLFRKEGQNVTLSCEQNLNHDAMYWYRQDPGQGLRLIYYSQIVNDFQKGDIAEGYSVSREKKESFPLTVTSAQKNPTAFYLCASSIFSGNYNEQFFGPGTRLTVL.

In nucleotides, the CDR3 is TGTGCCAGCAGCTGGCTCATTGGGACTAGCGGGAGTCGAAACAATGAGCAGTTCTTC. This translates into CASSWLIGTSGSRNNEQFF. V usage is TRBV11-3 and J usage is TRBJ2-1, with TRBD2 identical over 14 bases. Germline-derived CDR1 and CDR2 are SGHNT and YENEEA. This CDR3 has 19 amino acids. V shed 4 bases and J 5 bases; nucleotides not matched to a gene: 13.

This chain links TRBV11-3 with TRBJ2-1; 9 bases are a match to TRBD2. Looked up from germline, CDR1 is SGHNT and CDR2 is YENEEA. Trimming at V came to 4 bases and at J to 6 bases, leaving 4 bases not matched to a gene. The CDR3 length is 14 residues. DNA for the CDR3: TGTGCCAGCAGCTCTAGCGGGAACCGCAATGAGCAGTTCTTC. Its translation: CASSSSGNRNEQFF.

The J gene is TRBJ2-1, the V gene TRBV9; perhaps TRBD2 as D (6 bases). The ends were cut back, 1 base at V and 2 bases at J, with 13 bases in the middle. The CDR3 extends over 16 amino acids. CDR1 and CDR2 from the germline V gene are SGDLS and YYNGEE. The CDR3 loop is CASSVSLTSPYNEQFF. The CDR3 DNA reads as TGTGCCAGCAGCGTAAGCCTGACTAGTCCCTACAATGAGCAGTTCTTC.

The genes are TRBV7-8 and TRBJ1-1; the D gene is possibly TRBD1 (5 bases). Trimming removed 5 bases at V and 6 bases at J, with 19 bases between. Germline loops: CDR1 SGHVS, CDR2 FQNEAQ. The CDR3 totals 15 residues. CDR3 protein: CASSPRGGRGPEAFF. Here the CDR3 DNA reads TGTGCCAGCAGCCCCCGCGGGGGTCGGGGTCCTGAAGCTTTCTTT.

The V and J genes are TRBV5-1 and TRBJ1-3; D uncertain. CDR1 is SGHRS, CDR2 YFSETQ, per germline. V was pared by 1 base and J by 3 bases, with 8 bases between. This CDR3 comprises 14 residues. Here the CDR3 reads CASSLQEDGNTIYF. In DNA form, the CDR3 reads TGCGCCAGCAGCTTGCAGGAAGATGGAAACACCATATATTTT.

This chain links TRBV12-3 or TRBV12-4 with TRBJ1-2; 9 nucleotides match TRBD1. The CDR3 consists of 13 residues. J was trimmed by 2 bases and V by 6 bases; bases with no gene match: 1. The CDR3: CASRGQGNYGYTF. CDR3 sequence (DNA): TGTGCCAGCAGAGGACAGGGGAACTATGGCTACACCTTC.

This chain connects TRBV27 to TRBJ2-2; maybe TRBD2 (5 bases). The CDR3 contains 15 residues. Looked up from germline, CDR1 is MNHEY and CDR2 is SMNVEV (reference sequence). V lost 6 bases to trimming and J lost 0 bases, with 11 bases between them. The CDR3 spells CASRISRANTGELFF. The DNA for the CDR3 is TGTGCCAGCAGGATATCGAGGGCGAACACCGGGGAGCTGTTTTTT.

The rearrangement uses TRBV20-1 and TRBJ1-2, with unresolved D. This CDR3 has 12 amino acids. The germline V gene has CDR1 DFQATT and CDR2 SNEGSKA (reference sequence). Trimming shortened V by 3 bases and J by 5 bases, and 10 bases separated the two germline ends. In DNA, the CDR3 is TGCAGTGCTAGTACCGAGAATTATGGCTACACCTTC. Protein: CSASTENYGYTF.

This chain links TRBV9 with TRBJ2-3, with 7 bases matching TRBD2. The ends lost 3 bases at V and 6 bases at J; junction bases unmatched: 10. From germline, CDR1 is SGDLS and CDR2 YYNGEE. The CDR3 extends over 15 amino acids. The CDR3 DNA reads as TGTGCCAGCAGCGCCACATCCGGGACTACGGATACGCAGTATTTT. It codes for CASSATSGTTDTQYF.

The chain employs TRBV9 and TRBJ2-5; 7 positions match TRBD2. CDR3 length equals 16 residues. The ends lost 0 bases at V and 0 bases at J; junction bases unmatched: 5. Germline V gene data show CDR1 as SGDLS and CDR2 as YYNGEE. CDR3 amino acids: CASSVGLAANQETQYF. The CDR3 DNA sequence: TGTGCCAGCAGCGTAGGTCTAGCGGCAAACCAAGAGACCCAGTACTTC.

The chain has TRBV18 and TRBJ2-7; D is unresolved. V lost 3 bases to trimming and J lost 9 bases, with 15 bases between them. From germline, CDR1 is KGHSH and CDR2 LQKENI. The CDR3 spans 13 residues. The CDR3 bases are TGTGCCAGCTCACCTTTGGCAGGCGTTGGGCAGTACTTC. Amino acid sequence: CASSPLAGVGQYF. The variable domain in full, with the rest retrieved from reference TRBV18 and TRBJ2-7, is NAGVMQNPRHLVRRRGQEARLRCSPMKGHSHVYWYRQLPEEGLKFMVYLQKENIIDESGMPKERFSAEFPKEGPSILRIQQVVRGDSAAYFCASSPLAGVGQYFGPGTRLTVT.

This chain connects TRBV5-6 to TRBJ2-3; 9 positions agree with TRBD1. CDR1 SGHDT and CDR2 YYEEEE come from the germline V gene. The length of the CDR3 is 16 residues. V lost 7 bases and J lost 1; bases outside the gene matches: 10. The CDR3 loop is CASGVDRGIGTDTQYF. CDR3 nucleotides: TGTGCCAGCGGGGTGGACAGGGGAATCGGCACAGATACGCAGTATTTT. The whole variable domain, filled in from reference TRBV5-6 and TRBJ2-3, reads DAGVTQSPTHLIKTRGQQVTLRCSPKSGHDTVSWYQQALGQGPQFIFQYYEEEERQRGNFPDRFSGHQFPNYSSELNVNALLLGDSALYLCASGVDRGIGTDTQYFGPGTRLTVL.

The CDR3 nucleotides are TGTGCCAGCAGTTTACCTACCCCTTTGGACAGGGCGGGCAACTATGGCTACACCTTC. Its protein product is CASSLPTPLDRAGNYGYTF. J is TRBJ1-2 and V is TRBV27; 8 nucleotides agree with TRBD1. CDR3 length: 19 amino acids. The germline CDR1 and CDR2 sequences are MNHEY and SMNVEV (reference sequence). V trimming: 2 bases; J trimming: 2 bases; junction bases outside the gene matches: 16.

The rearrangement links TRBV3-1 (or the pseudogene TRBV3-2) to TRBJ2-1, with unresolved D. Germline CDR1 reads LGHDT; CDR2 reads YNNKEL (reference sequence). V was trimmed by 0 bases and J by 5 bases, leaving 14 bases between them. CDR3 size: 16 residues. In DNA, the CDR3 is TGTGCCAGCAGCCAAGATGGCCAGGTAAAGGACAATGAGCAGTTCTTC. Encoded protein: CASSQDGQVKDNEQFF.

The V call is TRBV4-2, the J call TRBJ1-4, with D perhaps TRBD1 (5 bases). The CDR3 is made up of 17 amino acids. Germline CDR1 and CDR2: LGHNA and YNFKEQ. V lost 1 base, J lost 7 bases, and 19 bases lay in between. CDR3 sequence: CASSQGLPGVEGEKLFF. CDR3 bases: TGTGCCAGCAGCCAAGGACTTCCGGGGGTGGAGGGTGAAAAACTGTTTTTT.

The rearrangement joins TRBV11-3 to TRBJ2-5; 7 nucleotides line up with TRBD1. This CDR3 spans 17 amino acids. The germline V gene encodes CDR1 SGHNT and CDR2 YENEEA. V lost 3 bases, J lost 4 bases, and 14 bases stayed unmatched. This CDR3 reads CASSLETGVGWRETQYF. The CDR3 DNA sequence: TGTGCCAGCAGCTTGGAAACAGGGGTGGGGTGGCGAGAGACCCAGTACTTC.

The V call is TRBV6-2 or TRBV6-3, the J call TRBJ1-1; D unresolved. CDR3 length: 15 residues. CDR1 MNHEY and CDR2 SVGEGT come from the germline V gene. Trimming took 2 bases from V and 1 from J, leaving 11 bases between them. CDR3 amino acids: CASSYLGRGNTEAFF. The DNA for the CDR3 is TGTGCCAGCAGTTACCTCGGGCGGGGGAACACTGAAGCTTTCTTT.

The chain combines TRBV5-1 with TRBJ1-1, with D tentatively TRBD1 (5 bases). V lost 0 bases and J lost 4, with 10 bases in between. The CDR3 has 14 amino acids. Germline CDR1 and CDR2: SGHRS and YFSETQ. CDR3 region: CASSLGQSGTEAFF. CDR3 DNA sequence: TGCGCCAGCAGCTTGGGACAGTCCGGCACTGAAGCTTTCTTT.

The chain links TRBV7-2 to TRBJ1-1; possible D gene TRBD1, 5 bases. Trimming pared 1 base from V and 8 bases from J, leaving 8 bases between. From germline, CDR1 is SGHTA and CDR2 FQGNSA. This CDR3 contains 12 residues. CDR3 nucleotides: TGTGCCAGCAGCTTAGAGGCAGGGGAAGCTTTCTTT. Encoded protein: CASSLEAGEAFF.

The chain is built from TRBV20-1 and TRBJ1-1, with D unclear. V was shortened by 5 bases and J by 3 bases, with 7 bases between the two germline ends. The CDR3 loop spans 11 amino acids. From germline, CDR1 is DFQATT and CDR2 SNEGSKA (reference sequence). Here the CDR3 DNA reads TGCAGTGCTCTGGGCGACACTGAAGCTTTCTTT. Its translation is CSALGDTEAFF.

The chain recombines TRBV27 with TRBJ1-1, with a tentative D call TRBD1 (5 bases). The V and J ends lost 5 bases and 4 bases respectively, with 20 bases between them. Looked up from germline, CDR1 is MNHEY and CDR2 is SMNVEV (reference sequence). The CDR3 runs to 16 residues. CDR3 in DNA: TGTGCCAGCAGTCGTTTAACATCTCCGGGGGGCACTGAAGCTTTCTTT. Encoded protein: CASSRLTSPGGTEAFF.

The CDR3 coding sequence is TGTGCCAGCAGCCCTAGGGCAGTGGGTCTAGGGGCTCCTGGCGAGCAGTACTTC. Amino acids: CASSPRAVGLGAPGEQYF. This rearrangement joins TRBV27 to TRBJ2-7; D might be TRBD1 (5 bases). V shed 6 bases and J shed 6 bases, with 30 bases lying between them. Germline V lookup: CDR1 MNHEY, CDR2 SMNVEV (reference sequence). The CDR3 extends over 18 amino acids.